The 6 T cell receptor beta chains reported below all come from one sample, sequenced in a study of cytomegalovirus exposure and HLA in healthy donors. Primers for the PCR totalled 60 Vbeta and 13 Jbeta. Produced via immunoSEQ multiplex PCR; TCRdb's table is partial and in-frame only. The sample consists of tens of thousands of clones, around 76% of them appearing once. The sample taken for sequencing was PBMCs. These receptors originate from a man aged 45-65 years in good health and CMV-seronegative.

In this sample, this clone turned up a few times. The chain is built from TRBV15 and TRBJ1-4, with D unresolved. CDR3 length equals 14 residues. Per germline, CDR1 LNHNV and CDR2 YYDKDF (reference sequence). The V gene lost 0 bases and the J gene lost 4 bases, with 6 bases spanning the gap. DNA for the CDR3: TGTGCCACCAGCAGAGAGGCCTTTAATGAAAAACTGTTTTTT. It yields the protein CATSREAFNEKLFF.

The genes are TRBV6-4 and TRBJ1-2; D possibly corresponds to TRBD1 (6 bases). The CDR3 contains 14 residues. Germline assignment: CDR1 MRHNA and CDR2 SNTAGT. With 4 bases removed from V and 0 bases from J, the gap between germline ends came to 9 bases. CDR3 region: CASSATGANYGYTF. Here the CDR3 DNA reads TGTGCCAGCAGTGCGACAGGCGCTAACTATGGCTACACCTTC.

The chain links TRBV30 to TRBJ2-3; D gene uncertain. The CDR3 consists of 13 residues. V was clipped by 2 bases and J by 4 bases, with 10 bases between them. Per germline, CDR1 GTSNPN and CDR2 SVGIG (reference sequence). CDR3 sequence: CAWSLNFPDTQYF. The DNA of the CDR3 is TGTGCCTGGAGTCTAAACTTCCCAGATACGCAGTATTTT.

This clone was seen once. The chain links TRBV28 to TRBJ1-5; 7 positions agree with TRBD1. The ends lost 5 bases at V and 9 bases at J; junction bases unmatched: 10. The CDR3 covers 14 residues. Germline V gives CDR1 MDHEN, CDR2 SYDVKM. The CDR3 DNA reads TGTGCCAGCAGTCCCGGGACAGCCCTCTCGCCCCAGCATTTT. Translating gives CASSPGTALSPQHF.

As DNA, the CDR3 is TGTGCCAGCAGCTTAGCAAAAACAAACACCGGGGAGCTGTTTTTT. Translation gives CASSLAKTNTGELFF. The V call is TRBV7-9, the J call TRBJ2-2; no firm D call. This CDR3 is 15 amino acids long. V was clipped by 0 bases and J by 2 bases, with 7 bases between them. Germline V gene data show CDR1 as SEHNR and CDR2 as FQNEAQ (reference sequence). The full variable domain, in which reference TRBV7-9 and TRBJ2-2 provide the parts outside the CDR3, is DTGVSQNPRHKITKRGQNVTFRCDPISEHNRLYWYRQTLGQGPEFLTYFQNEAQLEKSRLLSDRFSAERPKGSFSTLEIQRTEQGDSAMYLCASSLAKTNTGELFFGEGSRLTVL.

This clone was counted between two and nine times. The chain carries TRBV7-3 and TRBJ2-3, with D possibly matching TRBD2 (5 bases). The CDR3 totals 14 residues. Germline V gives CDR1 SGHTA, CDR2 FQGTGA. Trimming removed 2 bases at V and 0 bases at J, with 6 bases between. The CDR3 sequence: CASSLSGSTDTQYF. In nucleotides, the CDR3 is TGTGCCAGCAGCTTATCGGGGAGCACAGATACGCAGTATTTT. Drawing the rest from reference TRBV7-3 and TRBJ2-3, the complete variable domain is GAGVSQTPSNKVTEKGKYVELRCDPISGHTALYWYRQSLGQGPEFLIYFQGTGAADDSGLPNDRFFAVRPEGSVSTLKIQRTERGDSAVYLCASSLSGSTDTQYFGPGTRLTVL.